This entry is about one T cell receptor (beta chain). V was trimmed by 8 bases and J by 2 bases, leaving 8 bases between them. CDR1 is SGHTA, CDR2 FQGNSA, per germline. The CDR3 spans 12 residues. The protocol was immunoSEQ multiplex PCR, while the TCRdb copy is restricted to in-frame clones and leaves out a portion. The profile covers about 140,000 clones, with 80% to 85% appearing a single time and around 5.1% taken by the ten largest. This specimen belongs to a study of blood T cell repertoires in COVID-19. Study-wide context: T cells, B-cell-depleted T cells, or PBMCs provided the cDNA or gDNA that served as material.

In terms of age and location, participants ranged from about 18 to 95 years and lived in about 25 US areas. This TCR derives from a man aged 70-80 years who had been exposed to COVID-19. V is TRBV7-2 and J is TRBJ2-3, with D possibly being TRBD2 (5 bases). The specimen sequenced was PBMCs or T cells enriched from blood (not recorded which). In DNA, the CDR3 is TGTGCCAGCGGAGGTTACACAGATACGCAGTATTTT. It codes for CASGGYTDTQYF.